Shown below are 21 T cell receptor beta chains from a single sample sequenced in a study of cytomegalovirus exposure and HLA in healthy donors. Both 60 Vbeta primers and 13 Jbeta primers went into the PCR. The method was immunoSEQ multiplex PCR; TCRdb's version includes in-frame clones alone and lacks a portion of them. Here the sample spans over 110,000 clones, approximately 78% being singletons. The sample comprised PBMCs. These receptors were obtained from a woman between 40 and 55 years old in good health and CMV-seropositive.

The chain recombines TRBV7-9 with TRBJ2-5, with TRBD2 as a possible D gene (6 bases). The germline gives CDR1 SEHNR, CDR2 FQNEAQ (reference sequence). The V end lost 5 bases, the J end lost 9 bases, and 16 bases lay between the germline ends. The CDR3 extends over 13 amino acids. CDR3 amino acids: CASSPGGVYAQYF. DNA for the CDR3: TGTGCCAGCAGCCCGGGCGGGGTGTATGCCCAGTACTTC.

The V gene is TRBV6-5, the J gene TRBJ2-5; tentative D call: TRBD1 (5 bases). The CDR3 loop spans 14 amino acids. Germline CDR1 and CDR2: MNHEY and SVGAGI. V was shortened by 5 bases and J by 5 bases, with 15 bases between the two germline ends. The CDR3 sequence: CASSTSGFGETQYF. The CDR3 region has the DNA TGTGCCAGCAGTACCTCAGGGTTCGGCGAGACCCAGTACTTC.

The CDR3 here is CASSTGDRPTGELFF. The DNA for the CDR3 is TGTGCCAGTAGTACCGGGGACAGGCCTACCGGGGAGCTGTTTTTT. The gene calls are TRBV19 and TRBJ2-2; 8 bases fit TRBD1. The CDR3 length is 15 residues. Losses at the gene ends were 4 bases for V and 5 bases for J; bases not matched to a gene: 6. Looked up from germline, CDR1 is LNHDA and CDR2 is SQIVND (reference sequence).

The CDR3 region is CASRVTANTEAFF. CDR3 nucleotide sequence: TGTGCCAGCAGGGTTACAGCGAACACTGAAGCTTTCTTT. J is TRBJ1-1 and V is TRBV2; D is uncertain. The length of the CDR3 is 13 residues. V was clipped by 6 bases and J by 1 base, with 9 bases between them. Germline assignment: CDR1 SNHLY and CDR2 FYNNEI.

This chain links TRBV9 with TRBJ1-4, with unresolved D. The CDR3 extends over 14 amino acids. Trimming left V 0 bases short and J 6 bases short, with 9 bases between. CDR1 and CDR2 (germline): SGDLS, YYNGEE. This CDR3 is CASSVGPGDEKLFF. CDR3 DNA sequence: TGTGCCAGCAGCGTAGGACCCGGAGATGAAAAACTGTTTTTT.

The CDR3 protein is CASSSQGRNNEQFF. The CDR3 DNA follows: TGCGCCAGCAGCTCCCAAGGGAGGAACAATGAGCAGTTCTTC. The chain employs TRBV5-1 and TRBJ2-1, with D possibly being TRBD2 (6 bases). CDR1 is SGHRS and CDR2 is YFSETQ in the germline V gene. This CDR3 is built from 14 residues. V shed 3 bases and J shed 5 bases, with 12 bases lying between them.

J is TRBJ2-1 and V is TRBV4-1; TRBD1 is a possible D gene (6 bases). The CDR3 sequence is 16 residues long. The ends were cut back, 1 base at V and 4 bases at J, with 14 bases in the middle. Germline V gene sequence: CDR1 MGHRA, CDR2 YSYEKL. The CDR3, as DNA: TGCGCCAGCAGCCAAGCCCAGGGGACACATTACAATGAGCAGTTCTTC. Amino acid sequence: CASSQAQGTHYNEQFF.

The V call is TRBV11-2, the J call TRBJ2-3; D perhaps matches TRBD2 (5 bases). CDR3 length equals 15 residues. Germline assignment: CDR1 SGHAT and CDR2 FQNNGV. Deletions cut 7 bases from V and 0 bases from J, with 14 bases between. The CDR3 bases are TGTGCCAGCACTCGGAGCGGACTTAGCACAGATACGCAGTATTTT. This gives the protein CASTRSGLSTDTQYF.

The J gene is TRBJ2-3, the V gene TRBV7-9, with D perhaps TRBD1 (5 bases). Trimming cost V 8 bases and J 3 bases, with 9 bases left between them. This CDR3 region has 12 residues. Germline CDR1 and CDR2: SEHNR and FQNEAQ (reference sequence). The CDR3 sequence is CASSDSTDTQYF. The DNA of the CDR3 is TGTGCCAGCTCAGACAGTACAGATACGCAGTATTTT.

V and J are TRBV6-1 and TRBJ2-6; no clear D gene. Germline CDR1 MNHNS, CDR2 SASEGT. V lost 0 bases to trimming and J lost 4 bases, with 4 bases between them. This CDR3 contains 14 residues. In DNA, the CDR3 is TGTGCCAGCAGTGAAGCTCAGGGGGCCAACGTCCTGACTTTC. Protein product: CASSEAQGANVLTF.

The chain joins TRBV5-8 to TRBJ1-4, with 7 nucleotides matching TRBD1. This CDR3 is built from 14 residues. Trimming took 4 bases from V and 4 from J; bases not matched to a gene: 4. CDR1 is SGHTS and CDR2 is YDEGEE in the germline V gene. The DNA for the CDR3 is TGTGCCAGCAGCACGGGACAGCTTAATGAAAAACTGTTTTTT. Its translation: CASSTGQLNEKLFF.

The chain couples TRBV6-6 to TRBJ2-7; 7 positions agree with TRBD2. V lost 6 bases to trimming and J lost 0 bases; unmatched junction nucleotides: 8. There are 15 residues in the CDR3. Germline V gene lookup returns CDR1 MNHNY and CDR2 SVGAGI (reference sequence). The CDR3 nucleotides are TGTGCCAGCAGCCCTTCGACTAGCTCCTCCTACGAGCAGTACTTC. Translating it yields CASSPSTSSSYEQYF.

This clone was recorded a few times. The chain is built from TRBV7-9 and TRBJ2-1, with D tentatively TRBD2 (5 bases). The V end lost 5 bases, the J end lost 4 bases, and 15 bases lay between the germline ends. Per germline, CDR1 SEHNR and CDR2 FQNEAQ (reference sequence). The CDR3 is 15 amino acids. The CDR3 sequence: CASSQPGNIYNEQFF. The CDR3 DNA is TGTGCCAGCAGCCAGCCCGGGAACATATACAATGAGCAGTTCTTC.

As concerns this clone: At the DNA level, this CDR3 is encoded by other sequences in the same sample as well. The chain links TRBV5-4 to TRBJ2-7; tentatively, D is TRBD1 (5 bases). Germline CDR1 SGHNT, CDR2 YYREEE (reference sequence). CDR3 length: 13 residues. The V and J ends lost 0 bases and 2 bases respectively, with 6 bases between them. CDR3 protein: CASSLAGTYEQYF. CDR3 nucleotide sequence: TGTGCCAGCAGCTTGGCAGGGACCTACGAGCAGTACTTC.

The J gene is TRBJ1-2, the V gene TRBV19, with 7 nucleotides matching TRBD1. Trimming removed 4 bases from V and 0 bases from J; junction bases left unmatched: 14. The V gene's germline CDR1 is LNHDA and CDR2 SQIVND (reference sequence). The CDR3 runs to 18 residues. CDR3 amino acids: CASSTLIGTELANYGYTF. DNA for the CDR3: TGTGCCAGTAGTACTCTGATCGGGACAGAGTTAGCTAACTATGGCTACACCTTC.

To note about this clone: At one of its ends the junction is not consistent with the germline gene, which may arise from a read error. The gene calls are TRBV6-6 and TRBJ1-2; 8 bases are a match to TRBD1. Germline CDR1 and CDR2: MNHNY and SVGAGI (reference sequence). CDR3 length: 14 residues. For the CDR3, the DNA is TGCGCCAGCAGTCCCGGGACAGGAACCTATGGCTACACCTTC. It encodes CASSPGTGTYGYTF.

The genes are TRBV14 and TRBJ1-1, with 8 bases lining up with TRBD1. The germline CDR1 and CDR2 sequences are SGHDN and FVKESK. The trim removed 3 bases at V and 10 bases at J, leaving 7 bases unmatched. This CDR3 spans 13 amino acids. This CDR3 reads CASSQLDREGAFF. CDR3 nucleotides: TGTGCCAGCAGCCAGCTGGACAGGGAAGGAGCTTTCTTT.

The chain links TRBV6-1 to TRBJ1-4, with D perhaps matching TRBD1 (6 bases). This CDR3 spans 14 amino acids. V lost 6 bases to trimming and J lost 8 bases, with 16 bases between them. Germline V gene lookup returns CDR1 MNHNS and CDR2 SASEGT. The DNA for the CDR3 is TGTGCCAGCAGAGGGGGGGGCGCCGGAGAAAAACTGTTTTTT. Its translation is CASRGGGAGEKLFF.

The chain joins TRBV10-3 to TRBJ2-1; a possible D gene is TRBD1 (6 bases). Germline CDR1 and CDR2: ENHRY and SYGVKD. CDR3 length: 15 residues. The V and J ends lost 5 bases and 4 bases respectively, with 15 bases between them. CDR3 nucleotide sequence: TGTGCCATCAGTCCCGAAGGGGGAGAGTACAATGAGCAGTTCTTC. Its protein product is CAISPEGGEYNEQFF.

V gene TRBV5-8 combines with J gene TRBJ2-3, with a tentative D call TRBD2 (6 bases). The CDR3 sequence is 18 residues long. CDR1 is SGHTS, CDR2 YDEGEE, per germline. Trimming left V 4 bases short and J 2 bases short, with 23 bases between. In nucleotides, the CDR3 is TGTGCCAGCAGCCTCGGATCTAGATATGCGGGGTCCACAGATACGCAGTATTTT. Translated, it gives CASSLGSRYAGSTDTQYF.

The chain links TRBV30 to TRBJ1-2, with 8 bases aligning to TRBD1. In germline, CDR1 is GTSNPN, CDR2 SVGIG (reference sequence). V shed 5 bases and J 8 bases; nucleotides not matched to a gene: 7. The CDR3 loop spans 12 amino acids. CDR3 loop: CAWSPTGEGYTF. CDR3 sequence (DNA): TGTGCCTGGTCACCGACAGGGGAGGGCTACACCTTC.